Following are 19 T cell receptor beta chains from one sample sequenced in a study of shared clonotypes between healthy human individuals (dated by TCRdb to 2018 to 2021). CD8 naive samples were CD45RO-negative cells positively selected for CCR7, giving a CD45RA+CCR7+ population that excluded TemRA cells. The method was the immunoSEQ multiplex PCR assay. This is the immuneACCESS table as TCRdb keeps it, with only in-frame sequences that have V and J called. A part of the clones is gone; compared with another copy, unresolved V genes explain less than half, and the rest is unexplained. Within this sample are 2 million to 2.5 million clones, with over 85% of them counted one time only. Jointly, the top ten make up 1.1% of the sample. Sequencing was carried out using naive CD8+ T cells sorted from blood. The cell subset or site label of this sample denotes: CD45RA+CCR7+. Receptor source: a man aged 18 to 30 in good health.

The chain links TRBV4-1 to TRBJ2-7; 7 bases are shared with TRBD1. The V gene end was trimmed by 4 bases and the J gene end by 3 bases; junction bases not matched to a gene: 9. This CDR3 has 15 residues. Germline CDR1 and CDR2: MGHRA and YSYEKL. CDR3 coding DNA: TGCGCCAGCAGCCGCGGTAACAGGGGAAACTACGAGCAGTACTTC. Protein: CASSRGNRGNYEQYF.

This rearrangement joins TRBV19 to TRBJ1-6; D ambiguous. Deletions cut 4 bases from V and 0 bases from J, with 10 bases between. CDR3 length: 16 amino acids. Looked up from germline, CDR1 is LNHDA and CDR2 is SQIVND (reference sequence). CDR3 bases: TGTGCCAGTAGTACCTTCATGAGCTCCTATAATTCACCCCTCCACTTT. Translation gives CASSTFMSSYNSPLHF.

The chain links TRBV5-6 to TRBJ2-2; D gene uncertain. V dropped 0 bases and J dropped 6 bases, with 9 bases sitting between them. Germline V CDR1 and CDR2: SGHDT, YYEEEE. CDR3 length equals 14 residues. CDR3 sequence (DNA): TGTGCCAGCAGCTTGGGGGCGTACGCCGGGGAGCTGTTTTTT. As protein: CASSLGAYAGELFF.

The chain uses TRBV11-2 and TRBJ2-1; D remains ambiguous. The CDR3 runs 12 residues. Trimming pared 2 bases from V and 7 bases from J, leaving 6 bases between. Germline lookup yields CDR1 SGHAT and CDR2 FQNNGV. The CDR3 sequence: CASSLLENEQFF. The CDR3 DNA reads TGTGCCAGCAGCTTATTGGAGAATGAGCAGTTCTTC.

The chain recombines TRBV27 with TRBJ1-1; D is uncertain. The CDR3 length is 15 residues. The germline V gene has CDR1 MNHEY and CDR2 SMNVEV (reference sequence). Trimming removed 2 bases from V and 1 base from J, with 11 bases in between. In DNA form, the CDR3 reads TGTGCCAGCAGTTTACTTGCATTTCCGAACACTGAAGCTTTCTTT. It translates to CASSLLAFPNTEAFF.

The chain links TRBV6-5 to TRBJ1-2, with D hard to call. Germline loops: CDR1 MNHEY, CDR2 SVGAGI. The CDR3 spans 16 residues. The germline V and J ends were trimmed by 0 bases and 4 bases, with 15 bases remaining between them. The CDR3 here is CASSYSEVAVSYGYTF. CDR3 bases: TGTGCCAGCAGTTACTCAGAAGTAGCTGTAAGCTATGGCTACACCTTC.

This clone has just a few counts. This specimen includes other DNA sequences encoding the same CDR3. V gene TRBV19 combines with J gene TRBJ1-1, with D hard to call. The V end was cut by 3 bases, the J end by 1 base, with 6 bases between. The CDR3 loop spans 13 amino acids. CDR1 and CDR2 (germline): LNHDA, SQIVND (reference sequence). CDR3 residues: CASSIFGNTEAFF. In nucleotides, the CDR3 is TGTGCCAGTAGTATTTTCGGGAACACTGAAGCTTTCTTT.

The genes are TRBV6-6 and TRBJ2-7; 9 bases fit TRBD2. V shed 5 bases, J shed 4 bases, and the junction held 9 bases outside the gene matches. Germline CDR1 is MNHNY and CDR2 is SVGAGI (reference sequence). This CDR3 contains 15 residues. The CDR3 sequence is CASSLHSGSEYEQYF. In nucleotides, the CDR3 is TGTGCCAGCAGTCTCCATAGCGGGAGTGAATACGAGCAGTACTTC.

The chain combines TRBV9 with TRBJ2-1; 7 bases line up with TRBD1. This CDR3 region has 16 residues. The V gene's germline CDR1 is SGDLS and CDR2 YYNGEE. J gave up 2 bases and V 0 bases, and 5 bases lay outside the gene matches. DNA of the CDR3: TGTGCCAGCAGCGTAGGGGGACAGACAGCCTACAATGAGCAGTTCTTC. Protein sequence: CASSVGGQTAYNEQFF.

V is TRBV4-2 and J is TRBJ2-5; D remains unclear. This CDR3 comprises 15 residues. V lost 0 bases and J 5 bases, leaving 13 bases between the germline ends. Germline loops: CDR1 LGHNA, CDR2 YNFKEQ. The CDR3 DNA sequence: TGTGCCAGCAGCCAAGAGTCTTATAGTGGCGAGACCCAGTACTTC. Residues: CASSQESYSGETQYF.

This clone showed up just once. The CDR3 protein is CASSLGVSGGNTIYF. Written as DNA, the CDR3 is TGTGCCAGCAGCCTAGGAGTCTCGGGAGGAAACACCATATATTTT. The V and J genes are TRBV7-9 and TRBJ1-3; D is undetermined. This CDR3 region has 15 residues. Germline lookup yields CDR1 SEHNR and CDR2 FQNEAQ (reference sequence). V gave up 5 bases and J gave up 4 bases, with 15 bases separating them.

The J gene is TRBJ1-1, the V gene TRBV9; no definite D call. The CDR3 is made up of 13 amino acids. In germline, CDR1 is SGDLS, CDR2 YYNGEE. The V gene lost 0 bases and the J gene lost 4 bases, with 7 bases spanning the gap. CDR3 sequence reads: CASSVAIATEAFF. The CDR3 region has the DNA TGTGCCAGCAGCGTAGCGATAGCCACTGAAGCTTTCTTT.

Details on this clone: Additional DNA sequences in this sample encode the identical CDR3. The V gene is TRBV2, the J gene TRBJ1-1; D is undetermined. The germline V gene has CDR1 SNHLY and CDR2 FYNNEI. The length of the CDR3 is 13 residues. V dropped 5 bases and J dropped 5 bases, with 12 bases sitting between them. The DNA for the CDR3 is TGTGCCAGCAGTCAAGGTAGGAGTACTGAAGCTTTCTTT. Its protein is CASSQGRSTEAFF.

The CDR3: CASSFEGHNEQFF. Here the CDR3 DNA reads TGTGCCAGCAGTTTTGAGGGTCACAATGAGCAGTTCTTC. This rearrangement joins TRBV27 to TRBJ2-1; perhaps TRBD2 as D (5 bases). Germline CDR1 reads MNHEY; CDR2 reads SMNVEV (reference sequence). This CDR3 contains 13 residues. Trimming took off 3 bases at V and 5 bases at J, with 8 bases between the two ends.

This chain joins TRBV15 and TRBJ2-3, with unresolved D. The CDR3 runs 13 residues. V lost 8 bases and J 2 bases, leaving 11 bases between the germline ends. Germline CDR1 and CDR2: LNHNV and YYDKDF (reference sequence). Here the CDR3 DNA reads TGTGCCACCGGCGGTGTCCTCACAGATACGCAGTATTTT. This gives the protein CATGGVLTDTQYF.

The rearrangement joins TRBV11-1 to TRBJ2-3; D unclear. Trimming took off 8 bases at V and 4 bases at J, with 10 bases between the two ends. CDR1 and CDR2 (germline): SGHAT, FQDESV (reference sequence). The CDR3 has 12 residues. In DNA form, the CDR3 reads TGTGCCAGCGGAGACTCAGCAGATACGCAGTATTTT. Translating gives CASGDSADTQYF.

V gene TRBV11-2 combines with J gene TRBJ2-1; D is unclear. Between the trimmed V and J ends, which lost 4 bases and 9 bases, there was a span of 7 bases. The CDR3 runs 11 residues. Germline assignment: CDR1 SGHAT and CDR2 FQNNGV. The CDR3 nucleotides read TGTGCCAGCAGCTGGGCGACTGAGCAGTTCTTC. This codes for CASSWATEQFF.

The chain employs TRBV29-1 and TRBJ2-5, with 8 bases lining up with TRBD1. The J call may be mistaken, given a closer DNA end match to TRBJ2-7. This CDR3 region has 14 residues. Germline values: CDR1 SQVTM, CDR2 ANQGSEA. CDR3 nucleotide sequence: TGCAGCGGTGCCGAGACAGGGGTTTCCTACGAGCAGTACTTC. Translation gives CSGAETGVSYEQYF.

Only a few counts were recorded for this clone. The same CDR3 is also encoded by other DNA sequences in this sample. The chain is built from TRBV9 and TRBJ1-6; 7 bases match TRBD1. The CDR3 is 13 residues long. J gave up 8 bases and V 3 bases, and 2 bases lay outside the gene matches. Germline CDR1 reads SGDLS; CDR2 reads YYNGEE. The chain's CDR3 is CASSGDSYSPLHF. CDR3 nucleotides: TGTGCCAGCAGCGGGGACAGTTATTCACCCCTCCACTTT.